Reported below is one TCR beta chain. After removal of 0 bases from V and 4 bases from J, the junction contained 13 bases not matched to a gene. Per germline, CDR1 SGHDN and CDR2 FVKESK. The CDR3 is 18 amino acids. The data originate from a study of glioma-infiltrating T cells after dendritic cell vaccination. Here immunoSEQ multiplex PCR was the method, and the copy in TCRdb shows in-frame clones only, minus some. This sample has roughly 100,000 clones, with about four fifths found just once. The specimen comprised blood, sampled before dendritic cell vaccination. V gene TRBV14 combines with J gene TRBJ2-5, with 8 bases lining up with TRBD1. The TCR comes from a human donor with glioblastoma. CDR3 DNA: TGTGCCAGCAGCCAAGATTGGGGCAGGGGGCATCCGAGAGAGACCCAGTACTTC. Protein sequence: CASSQDWGRGHPRETQYF.